Given below is one TCR beta chain in context. Per the original methods: From reference gene primer amplification, estimates of nucleated cell counts were derived. Produced via immunoSEQ multiplex PCR; TCRdb's table is partial and in-frame only. V, J and clone size were drawn from that table, and D and trimming were deduced from the DNA. The sample contains about 250,000 clones, 80% to 90% of which appear only once. The data were obtained in a study of blood T cell repertoires in COVID-19. Study overall: COVID-19 samples, acute and convalescent, were from the United States, Italy and Spain.

In germline, CDR1 is SGDLS, CDR2 YYNGEE. Trimming at V came to 0 bases and at J to 0 bases, leaving 7 bases not matched to a gene. CDR3 length: 19 residues. The sequencing sample was made of peripheral blood. This TCR was sampled from a man older than 75 with acute or convalescent COVID-19. V gene TRBV9 combines with J gene TRBJ2-1; 12 nucleotides line up with TRBD2. The CDR3 DNA reads as TGTGCCAGCAGCGTAGGTAGTGGGGGACTAGCGGGCTCCTACAATGAGCAGTTCTTC. Protein product: CASSVGSGGLAGSYNEQFF. Supplemented by reference TRBV9 and TRBJ2-1, the full variable domain reads DSGVTQTPKHLITATGQRVTLRCSPRSGDLSVYWYQQSLDQGLQFLIQYYNGEERAKGNILERFSAQQFPDLHSELNLSSLELGDSALYFCASSVGSGGLAGSYNEQFFGPGTRLTVL.